The rows below give T cell receptor beta chains drawn from one sample of a study of blood T cell repertoires in COVID-19. Libraries were prepared by immunoSEQ multiplex PCR; TCRdb keeps only in-frame clonotypes and omits some of them. The sample has about 59,000 clones; 73% are singletons. Sequenced input: peripheral blood. All receptors derive from a woman between 45 and 65 years old with active or convalescent COVID-19. Each CDR3 is given with its conserved first and last residue. D genes are given only for firm matches. Some rows mark clone size as missing; the rest say once, few, many or name a class of expanded clone.

D gene,clone size,J gene,V gene,CDR3 protein,CDR3 DNA
NA,NA,TRBJ2-2,TRBV24-1,CATSGGGWNTGELFF,TGTGCCACCAGTGGGGGAGGCTGGAACACCGGGGAGCTGTTTTTT
TRBD2,NA,TRBJ2-7,TRBV5-5,CASSLAGGFPPYEQYF,TGTGCCAGCAGCTTGGCGGGGGGATTCCCCCCGTACGAGCAGTACTTC
TRBD1,NA,TRBJ2-1,TRBV20-1,CSADRGADQFF,TGCAGTGCGGACAGGGGCGCGGATCAGTTCTTC
TRBD2,NA,TRBJ2-1,TRBV3-1/TRBV3-2,CASSQGLAGPNEQFF,TGTGCCAGCAGCCAAGGGCTAGCGGGCCCAAATGAGCAGTTCTTC
TRBD2,NA,TRBJ2-7,TRBV28,CASSLASVGGEQYF,TGTGCCAGCAGTTTGGCCAGCGTCGGGGGGGAGCAGTACTTC
NA,NA,TRBJ2-5,TRBV25-1,CASSEFGQTFQETQYF,TGTGCCAGCAGTGAATTTGGACAGACTTTCCAAGAGACCCAGTACTTC
NA,NA,TRBJ2-3,TRBV7-2,CASSLGGALEDTQYF,TGTGCCAGCAGCTTGGGGGGGGCTTTGGAAGATACGCAGTATTTT
NA,NA,TRBJ2-7,TRBV6-5,CASDSSRVGEQYF,TGTGCCAGCGACTCCTCCCGGGTAGGCGAGCAGTACTTC
NA,NA,TRBJ2-7,TRBV5-8,CASSFGAGYEQYF,TGTGCCAGCAGCTTCGGAGCGGGCTACGAGCAGTACTTC
TRBD2,few,TRBJ2-5,TRBV10-3,CAIRREGETQYF,TGTGCCATCAGGCGGGAGGGAGAGACCCAGTACTTC
NA,NA,TRBJ2-3,TRBV29-1,CSVEGSGTDTQYF,TGCAGCGTTGAAGGGAGCGGCACAGATACGCAGTATTTT
NA,NA,TRBJ1-2,TRBV7-8,CASSPREGNYGYTF,TGTGCCAGCAGCCCCCGGGAGGGGAACTATGGCTACACCTTC
NA,NA,TRBJ2-1,TRBV28,CASQTAFLNEQFF,TGTGCCAGCCAGACAGCTTTTCTCAATGAGCAGTTCTTC
NA,NA,TRBJ2-1,TRBV6-5,CASSYPMNEQFF,TGTGCCAGCAGTTACCCCATGAATGAGCAGTTCTTC
NA,NA,TRBJ1-1,TRBV7-2,CASSLAGGAEAFF,TGTGCCAGCAGCTTAGCGGGAGGAGCTGAAGCTTTCTTT
NA,NA,TRBJ2-7,TRBV5-5,CASSVQVSYEQYF,TGTGCCAGCAGCGTACAGGTTTCCTACGAGCAGTACTTC
TRBD2,NA,TRBJ2-7,TRBV10-1,CASSGLAGFYEQYF,TGCGCCAGCAGTGGACTAGCGGGTTTCTACGAGCAGTACTTC
NA,NA,TRBJ2-5,TRBV7-9,CASSSLSFSGSGETQYF,TGTGCCAGCAGCTCCCTTAGCTTTAGCGGCAGCGGGGAGACCCAGTACTTC